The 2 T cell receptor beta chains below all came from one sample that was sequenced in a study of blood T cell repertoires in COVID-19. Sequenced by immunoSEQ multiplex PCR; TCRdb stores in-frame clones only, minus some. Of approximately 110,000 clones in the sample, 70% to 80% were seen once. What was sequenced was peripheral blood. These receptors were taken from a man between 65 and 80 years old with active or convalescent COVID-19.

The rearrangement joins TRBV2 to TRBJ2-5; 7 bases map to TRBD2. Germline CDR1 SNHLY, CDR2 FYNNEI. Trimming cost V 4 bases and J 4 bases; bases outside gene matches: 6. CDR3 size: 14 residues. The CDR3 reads CASSVNGGRETQYF. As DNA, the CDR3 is TGTGCCAGCAGTGTGAACGGGGGGAGAGAGACCCAGTACTTC.

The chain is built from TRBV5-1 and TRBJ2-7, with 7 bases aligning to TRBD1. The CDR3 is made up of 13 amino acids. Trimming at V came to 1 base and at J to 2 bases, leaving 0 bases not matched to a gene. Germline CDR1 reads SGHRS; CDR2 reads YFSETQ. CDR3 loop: CASSLTGAYEQYF. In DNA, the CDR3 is TGCGCCAGCAGCTTGACAGGGGCCTACGAGCAGTACTTC.